A single sample gave rise to the 31 T cell receptor beta chains below, sequenced in a study of human thymus T cells. The thymus tissue came from resections taken during corrective heart surgery. Generated by immunoSEQ multiplex PCR, the TCRdb table keeps only in-frame clones and is missing some. Of roughly 120,000 clones in the sample, around 95% were seen once. The sequenced material came from thymus tissue. These receptors all come from a boy in the first two years of life with a congenital heart defect but otherwise immunologically healthy.

V and J are TRBV4-1 and TRBJ2-5; possible D gene TRBD1, 6 bases. Between the trimmed V and J ends, which lost 5 bases and 3 bases, there was a span of 13 bases. This CDR3 spans 14 amino acids. Germline assignment: CDR1 MGHRA and CDR2 YSYEKL. The DNA of the CDR3 is TGCGCCAGCAGCAACACAGGGTTGGAAGAGACCCAGTACTTC. This codes for CASSNTGLEETQYF.

CDR3 in amino acids: CASSLIETSGASRRETQYF. DNA for the CDR3: TGTGCCAGCAGCTTGATCGAAACTAGCGGGGCGAGTCGGAGGGAGACCCAGTACTTC. The gene calls are TRBV7-2 and TRBJ2-5; TRBD2 matches 10 bases. The ends lost 3 bases at V and 5 bases at J; junction bases unmatched: 18. Germline V gene sequence: CDR1 SGHTA, CDR2 FQGNSA. CDR3 length: 19 amino acids.

The chain couples TRBV7-6 to TRBJ2-3; D is unresolved. Germline V gives CDR1 SGHVS, CDR2 FNYEAQ. The V end was cut by 8 bases, the J end by 3 bases, with 12 bases between. The CDR3 consists of 13 residues. For the CDR3, the DNA is TGTGCCAGCGCACTTGCAGGTACAGATACGCAGTATTTT. It translates to CASALAGTDTQYF.

The chain links TRBV7-2 to TRBJ1-2, with TRBD1 matching over 9 bases. CDR1 and CDR2 from the germline V gene are SGHTA and FQGNSA. CDR3 size: 17 residues. V shed 4 bases and J 0 bases; nucleotides not matched to a gene: 9. The CDR3 region has the DNA TGTGCCAGCAGCTGGGACAGGGTCCGTCCAGCTAACTATGGCTACACCTTC. Protein product: CASSWDRVRPANYGYTF.

This rearrangement joins TRBV5-6 to TRBJ2-7; 10 positions agree with TRBD2. Germline assignment: CDR1 SGHDT and CDR2 YYEEEE. This CDR3 has 15 residues. J lost 2 bases, V lost 4 bases, and 6 bases had no gene match. CDR3 sequence (DNA): TGTGCCAGCAGCGCAGCGGGGGGGCCCCCCTACGAGCAGTACTTC. Amino acid sequence: CASSAAGGPPYEQYF.

This rearrangement joins TRBV4-1 to TRBJ2-1, with TRBD1 as a possible D gene (5 bases). Germline values: CDR1 MGHRA, CDR2 YSYEKL. The CDR3 runs to 14 residues. Trimming left V 0 bases short and J 4 bases short, with 7 bases between. CDR3 in DNA: TGCGCCAGCAGCCAAGACCACAGGTACAATGAGCAGTTCTTC. It yields the protein CASSQDHRYNEQFF.

This clone was recorded only once. The CDR3 nucleotides are TGCGCCAGCAGCCTTCAGGCAGACCAGAACACTGAAGCTTTCTTT. Protein: CASSLQADQNTEAFF. The chain recombines TRBV4-1 with TRBJ1-1; D is undetermined. Germline V lookup: CDR1 MGHRA, CDR2 YSYEKL. Trimming pared 4 bases from V and 1 base from J, leaving 13 bases between. This CDR3 contains 15 residues.

The chain uses TRBV28 and TRBJ2-7; the match to TRBD1 covers 7 bases. V lost 5 bases to trimming and J lost 3 bases; unmatched junction nucleotides: 16. This CDR3 is built from 17 residues. Germline V gives CDR1 MDHEN, CDR2 SYDVKM. The CDR3 here is CASSPNESAGGHYEQYF. CDR3 DNA sequence: TGTGCCAGCAGTCCCAATGAGTCGGCAGGGGGACACTACGAGCAGTACTTC.

The gene calls are TRBV5-4 and TRBJ1-1; D may be TRBD1 (6 bases). This CDR3 region has 14 residues. From germline, CDR1 is SGHNT and CDR2 YYREEE (reference sequence). V was shortened by 2 bases and J by 7 bases, with 15 bases between the two germline ends. DNA of the CDR3: TGTGCCAGCAGCTTTGCCGTAAGGGACATTGAAGCTTTCTTT. It codes for CASSFAVRDIEAFF.

This clone was detected only once. The chain joins TRBV6-1 to TRBJ1-5; a possible D gene is TRBD1 (5 bases). CDR3 length: 15 amino acids. CDR1 and CDR2 from the germline V gene are MNHNS and SASEGT. Trimming removed 5 bases at V and 7 bases at J, with 18 bases between. This chain's CDR3 is CASSPLRGDGQPQHF. The CDR3, as DNA: TGTGCCAGCAGTCCCCTACGGGGGGATGGGCAGCCCCAGCATTTT.

V and J are TRBV28 and TRBJ1-6; D is possibly TRBD1 (5 bases). This CDR3 spans 18 amino acids. Trimming shortened V by 2 bases and J by 2 bases, and 16 bases separated the two germline ends. Germline V lookup: CDR1 MDHEN, CDR2 SYDVKM. CDR3 amino acids: CASSLDPRDHPYNSPLHF. CDR3 coding DNA: TGTGCCAGCAGTTTAGACCCCAGGGATCATCCCTATAATTCACCCCTCCACTTT.

The chain combines TRBV7-2 with TRBJ2-4; D unclear. Germline-derived CDR1 and CDR2 are SGHTA and FQGNSA. Trimming left V 0 bases short and J 7 bases short, with 10 bases between. The CDR3 runs 14 residues. The CDR3: CASSLAGSQNIQYF. The CDR3 DNA reads as TGTGCCAGCAGCTTAGCCGGGTCACAGAACATTCAGTACTTC.

The V call is TRBV7-8, the J call TRBJ1-2, with TRBD1 identical over 9 bases. Germline V CDR1 and CDR2: SGHVS, FQNEAQ. This CDR3 spans 14 amino acids. V trimming: 5 bases; J trimming: 6 bases; junction bases outside the gene matches: 7. CDR3 region: CASSPLGTGHGYTF. As DNA, the CDR3 is TGTGCCAGCAGCCCATTGGGGACAGGGCATGGCTACACCTTC. The full variable domain, completed using reference TRBV7-8 and TRBJ1-2, is GAGVSQSPRYKVAKRGQDVALRCDPISGHVSLFWYQQALGQGPEFLTYFQNEAQLDKSGLPSDRFFAERPEGSVSTLKIQRTQQEDSAVYLCASSPLGTGHGYTFGSGTRLTVV.

J is TRBJ2-3 and V is TRBV7-6; tentatively, D is TRBD2 (5 bases). This CDR3 region has 14 residues. The V gene lost 7 bases and the J gene lost 4 bases, with 15 bases spanning the gap. CDR1 is SGHVS, CDR2 FNYEAQ, per germline. The CDR3 DNA reads TGTGCCAGCACCCGTCTACCCGGGGCAGATACGCAGTATTTT. It codes for CASTRLPGADTQYF.

This chain joins TRBV28 and TRBJ2-1, with D perhaps TRBD2 (5 bases). This CDR3 region has 14 residues. Germline CDR1 is MDHEN and CDR2 is SYDVKM. Trimming shortened V by 2 bases and J by 4 bases, and 9 bases separated the two germline ends. CDR3 sequence (DNA): TGTGCCAGCAGTTTAGGAGGAAGTTACAATGAGCAGTTCTTC. This sequence encodes CASSLGGSYNEQFF. Drawing the rest from reference TRBV28 and TRBJ2-1, the complete variable domain is DVKVTQSSRYLVKRTGEKVFLECVQDMDHENMFWYRQDPGLGLRLIYFSYDVKMKEKGDIPEGYSVSREKKERFSLILESASTNQTSMYLCASSLGGSYNEQFFGPGTRLTVL.

J is TRBJ2-7 and V is TRBV5-5, with 8 positions matching TRBD1. Trimming removed 4 bases from V and 0 bases from J; junction bases left unmatched: 6. This CDR3 spans 15 amino acids. CDR1 is SGHKS, CDR2 YYEKEE, per germline (reference sequence). The CDR3 DNA reads as TGTGCCAGCAGCAACAGGGGGACCCACTCCTACGAGCAGTACTTC. It yields the protein CASSNRGTHSYEQYF.

The chain employs TRBV7-2 and TRBJ1-2, with 10 bases that match TRBD1. V shed 5 bases, J shed 0 bases, and the junction held 12 bases outside the gene matches. CDR1 and CDR2 from the germline V gene are SGHTA and FQGNSA. This CDR3 region has 18 residues. The CDR3 reads CASSVTGTGDLTNYGYTF. The CDR3 nucleotides read TGTGCCAGCAGCGTTACCGGGACAGGGGATCTTACTAACTATGGCTACACCTTC.

This chain links TRBV14 with TRBJ2-7, with 7 positions matching TRBD1. The CDR3 is made up of 13 amino acids. The V and J ends lost 7 bases and 3 bases, in that order; junction bases with no gene match: 6. Germline CDR1 reads SGHDN; CDR2 reads FVKESK. CDR3 in amino acids: CASMRQGSYEQYF. The CDR3 coding sequence is TGTGCCAGCATGCGACAGGGTAGCTACGAGCAGTACTTC.

This sequence joins TRBV2 and TRBJ2-5, with 9 positions matching TRBD2. The DNA end is a closer match to TRBJ2-7, so the J assignment may be wrong. The germline CDR1 and CDR2 sequences are SNHLY and FYNNEI. The length of the CDR3 is 14 residues. The CDR3 spells CASSRTSDSYEQYF. The CDR3 DNA sequence: TGTGCCAGCAGCCGGACTAGCGACTCCTACGAGCAGTACTTC.

The chain employs TRBV18 and TRBJ2-5; weak D call: TRBD1 (7 bases). This CDR3 is built from 14 residues. V lost 3 bases and J 5 bases, leaving 13 bases between the germline ends. In germline, CDR1 is KGHSH, CDR2 LQKENI. CDR3 sequence reads: CASSPPGGTETQYF. The CDR3 DNA follows: TGTGCCAGCTCACCTCCAGGGGGGACGGAGACCCAGTACTTC.

The chain carries TRBV7-2 and TRBJ2-1; D is undetermined. CDR1 SGHTA and CDR2 FQGNSA come from the germline V gene. V was shortened by 2 bases and J by 0 bases, with 8 bases between the two germline ends. This CDR3 has 15 residues. Here the CDR3 DNA reads TGTGCCAGCAGCTTAACTCCCAGCTCCTACAATGAGCAGTTCTTC. Translating it yields CASSLTPSSYNEQFF. The entire variable domain, with the rest obtained from reference TRBV7-2 and TRBJ2-1, is as follows: GAGVSQSPSNKVTEKGKDVELRCDPISGHTALYWYRQSLGQGLEFLIYFQGNSAPDKSGLPSDRFSAERTGGSVSTLTIQRTQQEDSAVYLCASSLTPSSYNEQFFGPGTRLTVL.

V usage is TRBV28 and J usage is TRBJ2-6; D possibly corresponds to TRBD2 (7 bases). The CDR3 contains 18 residues. Deletions cut 6 bases from V and 4 bases from J, with 22 bases between. In germline, CDR1 is MDHEN, CDR2 SYDVKM. The CDR3 DNA reads TGTGCCAGCAGCCACCGGCCACGGGGGGCGGCAGGGGCCAACGTCCTGACTTTC. Its protein is CASSHRPRGAAGANVLTF.

The V call is TRBV11-1, the J call TRBJ2-4, with TRBD1 matching 9 bases. This CDR3 comprises 14 residues. V lost 5 bases and J lost 5; bases outside the gene matches: 4. Germline CDR1 is SGHAT and CDR2 is FQDESV (reference sequence). The CDR3 loop reads CASSPRQGENIQYF. The CDR3 DNA sequence: TGTGCCAGCAGCCCTCGACAGGGGGAAAACATTCAGTACTTC.

This rearrangement joins TRBV12-5 to TRBJ1-2, with no clear D. The CDR3 length is 15 residues. The V and J ends lost 1 base and 8 bases respectively, with 17 bases between them. CDR1 is LGHNT, CDR2 FRNRAP, per germline. Written as DNA, the CDR3 is TGTGCTAGTGGTTTGGGCTCTGTAGATCGGGGAGGCTACACCTTC. Translating it yields CASGLGSVDRGGYTF.

This chain joins TRBV5-6 and TRBJ2-1; 7 positions match TRBD2. With V trimmed by 0 bases and J by 4 bases, 4 bases remained unmatched. This CDR3 is built from 15 residues. The germline V gene encodes CDR1 SGHDT and CDR2 YYEEEE. CDR3 nucleotide sequence: TGTGCCAGCAGCTTGGCCGCGGGAGAGTACAATGAGCAGTTCTTC. Protein: CASSLAAGEYNEQFF.

This chain uses TRBV19 with TRBJ1-1; weak D call: TRBD1 (6 bases). From germline, CDR1 is LNHDA and CDR2 SQIVND (reference sequence). Between the trimmed V and J ends, which lost 10 bases and 10 bases, there was a span of 28 bases. The CDR3 runs to 15 residues. The CDR3 bases are TGTGCCACCCCAAGGGGGACGGGGCGCGGACGCAGAGCTTTCTTT. Encoded protein: CATPRGTGRGRRAFF.

This clone was seen once. The chain employs TRBV11-3 and TRBJ1-2; 10 bases are a match to TRBD1. The CDR3 runs 12 residues. V gave up 5 bases and J gave up 8 bases; unmatched junction bases: 2. Per germline, CDR1 SGHNT and CDR2 YENEEA. Here the CDR3 DNA reads TGTGCCAGCAGCCGGACAGGGGGAGGCTACACCTTC. Its protein product is CASSRTGGGYTF.

The rearrangement links TRBV28 to TRBJ1-6; the D is unclear. CDR3 length: 15 residues. CDR1 and CDR2 (germline): MDHEN, SYDVKM. Between the trimmed V and J ends, which lost 4 bases and 0 bases, there was a span of 7 bases. DNA of the CDR3: TGTGCCAGCAGTTGGAGGAGCTCCTATAATTCACCCCTCCACTTT. It translates to CASSWRSSYNSPLHF.

V usage is TRBV5-1 and J usage is TRBJ2-1; D is uncertain. CDR1 and CDR2 (germline): SGHRS, YFSETQ. This CDR3 spans 11 amino acids. V lost 1 base and J lost 5, with 1 base in between. The chain's CDR3 is CASSLNNEQFF. In nucleotides, the CDR3 is TGCGCCAGCAGCTTGAACAATGAGCAGTTCTTC.

The chain employs TRBV6-1 and TRBJ2-3; 11 positions agree with TRBD2. The V gene end was trimmed by 3 bases and the J gene end by 3 bases; junction bases not matched to a gene: 8. This CDR3 has 17 residues. CDR1 is MNHNS, CDR2 SASEGT, per germline. CDR3 amino acids: CASSDPAVAGGTDTQYF. The CDR3 DNA follows: TGTGCCAGCAGTGACCCGGCTGTAGCGGGGGGGACAGATACGCAGTATTTT.

The gene calls are TRBV14 and TRBJ1-3; D gene uncertain. CDR1 SGHDN and CDR2 FVKESK come from the germline V gene. The CDR3 runs to 16 residues. Trimming removed 1 base from V and 3 bases from J, with 13 bases in between. CDR3 protein: CASSQALGGVGNTIYF. CDR3 coding DNA: TGTGCCAGCAGCCAAGCCTTGGGTGGGGTTGGAAACACCATATATTTT.